The present T cell receptor beta chain was sequenced within a study of cytomegalovirus exposure and HLA in healthy donors. As for the study in general: Genotyping showed roughly 76% of some 400 donors falling in the Caucasian-associated ancestry cluster.

The CDR3 loop spans 16 amino acids. Findings of the study overall: Many donors shared some public TCRs, even though most TCR sequences were rare. A later analysis reportedly found that, within productive TCRs, an Asian-associated ancestry cluster had fewer N-insertions than the mean observed across the roughly 610 donors.

This clone has more than one count but fewer than ten. Its antigen is unidentified. PCR involved 60 Vbeta and 13 Jbeta primers. The protocol was immunoSEQ multiplex PCR, while the TCRdb copy is restricted to in-frame clones and leaves out a portion. This sample has about 260,000 clones, with approximately 70% found just once. The rearrangement links TRBV12-2 to TRBJ2-1; the D segment call TRBD2 is taken from the table without a DNA check. TRBV12-2 is a documented pseudogene. What was sequenced was PBMCs. This TCR came from a female donor in good health and CMV-seronegative. The CDR3 DNA is TGTGCAAGTCGCTTATACCTAGCGGGAGTGATGGATGAGCAGTTCTTC. Amino acid sequence: CASRLYLAGVMDEQFF.